This T cell receptor (beta chain) appears in the sequencing data of a study of T cell changes during pregnancy in multiple sclerosis. Profiling relied on immunoSEQ multiplex PCR, and the TCRdb table lists in-frame clones only, not all of them. In the table there are 35,000 to 50,000 clones, roughly 88% of which are singletons. This CDR3 contains 14 residues. J gave up 2 bases and V 8 bases, and 2 bases lay outside the gene matches. In germline, CDR1 is WSHSY, CDR2 SAAADI. This sequence originates from a female donor with multiple sclerosis, enrolled in a pregnancy study. Sequenced input: PBMCs (not recorded whether the cells were cultured). The chain links TRBV10-2 to TRBJ2-4; 11 bases are a match to TRBD2. The CDR3 bases are TGCGCCAGCGGGACTAGCGGACCCAAAAACATTCAGTACTTC. This translates into CASGTSGPKNIQYF.